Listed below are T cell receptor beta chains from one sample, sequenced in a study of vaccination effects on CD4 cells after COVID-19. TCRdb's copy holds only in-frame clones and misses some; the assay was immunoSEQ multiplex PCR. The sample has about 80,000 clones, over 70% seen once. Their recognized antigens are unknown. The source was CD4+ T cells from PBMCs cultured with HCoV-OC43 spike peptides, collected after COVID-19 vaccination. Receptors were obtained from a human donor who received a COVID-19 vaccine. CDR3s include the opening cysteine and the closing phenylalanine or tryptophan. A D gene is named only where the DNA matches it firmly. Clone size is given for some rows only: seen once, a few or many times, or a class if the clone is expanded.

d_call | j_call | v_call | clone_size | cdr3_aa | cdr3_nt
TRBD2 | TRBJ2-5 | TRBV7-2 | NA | CASSLGGRAGGETQYF | TGTGCCAGCAGCTTAGGAGGTCGAGCGGGGGGGGAGACCCAGTACTTC
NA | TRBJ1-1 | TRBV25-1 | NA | CASSEHLNTEAFF | TGTGCCAGCAGTGAACATCTGAACACTGAAGCTTTCTTT
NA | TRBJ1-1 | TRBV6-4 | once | CASSPRENTEAFF | TGTGCCAGCAGTCCCAGGGAGAACACTGAAGCTTTCTTT
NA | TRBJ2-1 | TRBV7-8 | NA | CASSLGTPTQEQFF | TGTGCCAGCAGCTTAGGGACTCCAACGCAGGAGCAGTTCTTC
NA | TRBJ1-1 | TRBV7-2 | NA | CASSRMNTEAFF | TGTGCCAGCAGCCGTATGAACACTGAAGCTTTCTTT
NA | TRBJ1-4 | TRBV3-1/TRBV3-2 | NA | CASSQGNPPSRANEKLFF | TGTGCCAGCAGCCAAGGAAATCCTCCTTCTAGGGCTAATGAAAAACTGTTTTTT
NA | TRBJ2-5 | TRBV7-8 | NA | CASSPRGGGPKGETQYF | TGTGCCAGCAGCCCCCGAGGCGGCGGGCCGAAAGGGGAGACCCAGTACTTC
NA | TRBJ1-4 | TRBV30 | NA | CAWMGRTTNEKLFF | TGTGCCTGGATGGGACGGACTACGAATGAAAAACTGTTTTTT
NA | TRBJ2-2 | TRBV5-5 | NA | CASSFGTANTGELFF | TGTGCCAGCAGCTTCGGGACTGCGAACACCGGGGAGCTGTTTTTT
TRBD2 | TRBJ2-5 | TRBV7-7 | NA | CASSPTSGGLKTQYF | TGTGCCAGCAGCCCGACTAGCGGGGGCTTAAAGACCCAGTACTTC
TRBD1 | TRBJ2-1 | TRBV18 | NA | CASSPVRGGSGLFF | TGTGCCAGCTCACCGGTCAGAGGGGGCTCGGGGCTTTTCTTC
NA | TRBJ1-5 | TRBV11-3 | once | CASSLVYRVRNQPQHF | TGTGCCAGCAGCTTAGTCTACAGGGTTCGCAATCAGCCCCAGCATTTT
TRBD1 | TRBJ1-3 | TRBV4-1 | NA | CASSQAGQGAVLSGNTIYF | TGCGCCAGCAGCCAAGCCGGACAGGGGGCCGTATTATCCGGAAACACCATATATTTT
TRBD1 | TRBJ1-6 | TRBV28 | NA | CASSTPGTGASPLHF | TGTGCCAGCAGTACTCCCGGGACAGGGGCTTCACCCCTCCACTTT
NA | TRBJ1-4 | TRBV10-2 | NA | CASSRDRINEKLFF | TGCGCCAGCAGTAGAGACAGGATTAATGAAAAACTGTTTTTT
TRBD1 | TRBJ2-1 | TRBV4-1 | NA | CASSQLDRDPYNEQFF | TGCGCCAGCAGCCAATTGGACAGGGATCCTTACAATGAGCAGTTCTTC
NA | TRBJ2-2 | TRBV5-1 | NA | CASSLISGAAGELFF | TGCGCCAGCAGCTTGATATCGGGGGCGGCCGGGGAGCTGTTTTTT
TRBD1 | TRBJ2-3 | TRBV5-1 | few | CASSYGRSDRGDTQYF | TGCGCCAGCAGCTACGGCAGATCAGACAGGGGAGATACGCAGTATTTT
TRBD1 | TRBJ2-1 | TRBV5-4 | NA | CASSKPGQGYNEQFF | TGTGCCAGCAGTAAACCGGGACAGGGCTACAATGAGCAGTTCTTC
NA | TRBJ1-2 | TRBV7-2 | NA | CASRDGYLYGYTF | TGTGCCAGCAGGGACGGGTACCTCTATGGCTACACCTTC
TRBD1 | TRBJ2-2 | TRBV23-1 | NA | CASSGQDDTGELFF | TGCGCCAGCAGTGGACAGGACGACACCGGGGAGCTGTTTTTT
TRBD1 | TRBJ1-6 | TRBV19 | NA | CASSTRTGSYNSPLHF | TGTGCCAGTAGCACTCGGACAGGGAGCTATAATTCACCCCTCCACTTT
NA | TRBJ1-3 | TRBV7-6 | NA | CASSLTAFSGNTIYF | TGTGCCAGCAGCTTGACAGCCTTCTCTGGAAACACCATATATTTT
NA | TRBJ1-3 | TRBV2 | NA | CASSVSGNTIYF | TGTGCCAGCAGTGTGTCGGGAAACACCATATATTTT
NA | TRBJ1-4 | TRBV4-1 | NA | CASSQVTRDSNEKLFF | TGCGCCAGCAGCCAAGTGACCCGGGACTCCAATGAAAAACTGTTTTTT
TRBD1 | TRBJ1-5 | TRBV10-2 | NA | CASREGQVNQPQHF | TGCGCCAGCAGGGAGGGACAGGTCAATCAGCCCCAGCATTTT
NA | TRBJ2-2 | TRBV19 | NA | CASKGTNTNTGELFF | TGTGCCAGTAAGGGGACAAACACGAACACCGGGGAGCTGTTTTTT